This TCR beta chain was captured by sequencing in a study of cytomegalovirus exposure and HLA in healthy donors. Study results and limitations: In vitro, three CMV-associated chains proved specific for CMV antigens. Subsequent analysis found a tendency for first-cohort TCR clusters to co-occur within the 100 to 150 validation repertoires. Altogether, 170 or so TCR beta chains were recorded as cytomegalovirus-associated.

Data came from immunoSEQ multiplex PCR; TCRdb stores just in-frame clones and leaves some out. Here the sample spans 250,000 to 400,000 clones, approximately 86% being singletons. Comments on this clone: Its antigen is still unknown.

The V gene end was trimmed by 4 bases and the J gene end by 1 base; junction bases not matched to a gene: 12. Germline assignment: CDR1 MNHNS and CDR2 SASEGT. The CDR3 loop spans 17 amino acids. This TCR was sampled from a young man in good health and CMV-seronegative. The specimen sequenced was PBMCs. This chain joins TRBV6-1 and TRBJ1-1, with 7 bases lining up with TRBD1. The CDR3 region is CASSGTSTGVKNTEAFF. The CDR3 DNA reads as TGTGCCAGCAGTGGGACAAGCACAGGGGTAAAGAACACTGAAGCTTTCTTT.